The 12 T cell receptor beta chains given below trace back to one sample, sequenced in a study of human T cells and chemical hapten exposure. Noted time point: patch test 3, about 24 weeks after DPC sensitization. Treatment noted: therapeutic diphenylcyclopropenone sensitization with weekly scalp DPC. A single record per CDR3 protein comes from TCRdb applying MiXCR to the RACE reads. The sample lists approximately 86,000 distinct CDR3 sequences, roughly a tenth occurring once. The sample consisted of whole blood, taken in connection with sensitization to the hapten diphenylcyclopropenone (DPC). The receptors shown here come from a woman in her twenties or thirties with alopecia areata. Some clones in this sample may be carry-over from other donors' samples.

This clonotype was found many times. The rearrangement uses TRBV28 and TRBJ1-5; 10 nucleotides line up with TRBD1. CDR1 is MDHEN, CDR2 SYDVKM, per germline. V gave up 7 bases and J gave up 5 bases; unmatched junction bases: 5. This CDR3 comprises 14 residues. DNA of the CDR3: TGTGCCAGCACCCCGGGACAGGGGCATCAGCCCCAGCATTTT. Translation gives CASTPGQGHQPQHF.

This clonotype was seen ten or more times. This chain connects TRBV29-1 to TRBJ2-5; a weak D match, TRBD2 (6 bases). Looked up from germline, CDR1 is SQVTM and CDR2 is ANQGSEA. Trimming shortened V by 8 bases and J by 4 bases, and 11 bases separated the two germline ends. The CDR3 is made up of 11 amino acids. CDR3: CSLGTPETQYF. The CDR3 DNA reads as TGCAGCCTGGGGACTCCAGAGACCCAGTACTTC. The full variable domain, its missing parts supplied by reference TRBV29-1 and TRBJ2-5, is SAVISQKPSRDICQRGTSLTIQCQVDSQVTMMFWYRQQPGQSLTLIATANQGSEATYESGFVIDKFPISRPNLTFSTLTVSNMSPEDSSIYLCSLGTPETQYFGPGTRLLVL.

This rearrangement joins TRBV7-6 to TRBJ2-5; D gene uncertain. The germline gives CDR1 SGHVS, CDR2 FNYEAQ. This CDR3 is 13 amino acids long. The ends were cut back, 7 bases at V and 2 bases at J, with 11 bases in the middle. The CDR3 loop is CASTSAAQETQYF. The CDR3 nucleotides are TGTGCCAGCACCAGTGCGGCACAAGAGACCCAGTACTTC.

The gene calls are TRBV20-1 and TRBJ2-7; a possible D gene is TRBD2 (7 bases). Trimming pared 4 bases from V and 6 bases from J, leaving 22 bases between. From germline, CDR1 is DFQATT and CDR2 SNEGSKA (reference sequence). This CDR3 contains 15 residues. The CDR3 region is CSATRGGAFWPEQYV. The CDR3 nucleotides are TGCAGTGCTACAAGGGGGGGAGCTTTTTGGCCCGAGCAGTACGTC.

The chain couples TRBV3-1 to TRBJ2-2; D remains ambiguous. V was shortened by 4 bases and J by 5 bases, with 11 bases between the two germline ends. Germline V gene data show CDR1 as LGHDT and CDR2 as YNNKEL (reference sequence). The CDR3 spans 14 residues. CDR3 in DNA: TGTGCCAGCAGCCGCGATGGGCAGACCGGGGAGCTGTTTTTT. This encodes CASSRDGQTGELFF.

A remark on this clonotype: This may be a read error: a much more frequent sequence differs by one nucleotide. The J gene is TRBJ1-1, the V gene TRBV5-1, with TRBD1 as a possible D gene (6 bases). V dropped 0 bases and J dropped 6 bases, with 15 bases sitting between them. This CDR3 has 15 amino acids. Germline V lookup: CDR1 SGHRS, CDR2 YFSETQ. The CDR3 spells CASSLDPGASSEAFF. The CDR3, as DNA: TGCGCCAGCAGCTTGGATCCGGGGGCTTCCTCTGAAGCTTTCTTT.

This clonotype showed up just a few times. The chain combines TRBV28 with TRBJ1-5; D is unresolved. V was pared by 5 bases and J by 0 bases, with 8 bases between. The CDR3 consists of 14 residues. CDR1 and CDR2 from the germline V gene are MDHEN and SYDVKM. For the CDR3, the DNA is TGTGCCAGCAGTAGAACGGATAGCAATCAGCCCCAGCATTTT. Translated: CASSRTDSNQPQHF.

This clonotype was detected a few times. The chain recombines TRBV18 with TRBJ2-1; D tentatively fits TRBD1 or TRBD2 (5 bases each). CDR3 length equals 13 residues. Trimming removed 0 bases at V and 8 bases at J, with 8 bases between. The germline V gene encodes CDR1 KGHSH and CDR2 LQKENI. As DNA, the CDR3 is TGTGCCAGCTCACCACCGGGGGACGATGAGCAGTTCTTC. It specifies CASSPPGDDEQFF.

CDR3 in DNA: TGCGCCAGCAGCGCTGGGGACTACAGCACAGATACGCAGTATTTT. Translation: CASSAGDYSTDTQYF. The chain couples TRBV5-1 to TRBJ2-3; 7 bases agree with TRBD2. The trim removed 4 bases at V and 0 bases at J, leaving 5 bases unmatched. Germline CDR1 is SGHRS and CDR2 is YFSETQ. The CDR3 is 15 residues long. The variable domain in full, completed from reference TRBV5-1 and TRBJ2-3, reads KAGVTQTPRYLIKTRGQQVTLSCSPISGHRSVSWYQQTPGQGLQFLFEYFSETQRNKGNFPGRFSGRQFSNSRSEMNVSTLELGDSALYLCASSAGDYSTDTQYFGPGTRLTVL.

This clonotype was seen a single time. A read error may produce the germline difference seen at one junction end. V usage is TRBV10-3 and J usage is TRBJ2-3, with D tentatively TRBD1 (6 bases). Germline V lookup: CDR1 ENHRY, CDR2 SYGVKD. The CDR3 length is 15 residues. The CDR3 reads CAISDTQGSTDTQCF. The DNA of the CDR3 is TGTGCCATCAGTGACACACAGGGTTCAACAGATACGCAGTGTTTT.

This clonotype was picked up many times. The CDR3 loop reads CASSLRQLNEKLFF. The DNA for the CDR3 is TGTGCCAGCAGCTTACGACAGCTTAATGAAAAACTGTTTTTT. V and J are TRBV7-2 and TRBJ1-4; a possible D gene is TRBD1 (5 bases). From germline, CDR1 is SGHTA and CDR2 FQGNSA. The CDR3 has 14 residues. V gave up 2 bases and J gave up 4 bases, with 8 bases separating them.

The rearrangement links TRBV5-1 to TRBJ1-1; D gene unclear. Trimming shortened V by 3 bases and J by 4 bases, and 13 bases separated the two germline ends. The length of the CDR3 is 14 residues. Germline V gene sequence: CDR1 SGHRS, CDR2 YFSETQ. This CDR3 reads CASSSGPGGTEAFF. DNA of the CDR3: TGCGCCAGCAGCTCCGGGCCCGGCGGCACTGAAGCTTTCTTT.